The rows below give T cell receptor beta chains drawn from one sample of a study of OX40 agonist ivuxolimab in advanced cancers. Generated by immunoSEQ multiplex PCR, the TCRdb table keeps only in-frame clones and is missing some. The table shows over 100,000 clones, with over 75% occurring only once. The starting material was CD4+ or CD8+ T cells sorted from blood, obtained in a trial of the OX40 agonist ivuxolimab. All receptors derive from an adult with an advanced solid tumor such as melanoma, head and neck, liver or kidney cancer. CDR3s include the opening cysteine and the closing phenylalanine or tryptophan. D genes are given only for firm matches. Clone size, where shown, is once, few, many, or a class for clones that have expanded.

d_call: TRBD2; clone_size: NA; cdr3_length: 15; j_call: TRBJ2-1; v_call: TRBV29-1; cdr3_aa: CSVSDPRLAGNEQFF; cdr3_nt: TGCAGCGTTTCCGACCCTAGACTAGCGGGTAATGAGCAGTTCTTC
d_call: NA; clone_size: NA; cdr3_length: 15; j_call: TRBJ2-7; v_call: TRBV5-4; cdr3_aa: CASSPQADDPYEQYF; cdr3_nt: TGTGCCAGCAGCCCCCAAGCGGACGATCCCTACGAGCAGTACTTC
d_call: TRBD1; clone_size: NA; cdr3_length: 14; j_call: TRBJ2-7; v_call: TRBV9; cdr3_aa: CASSASGTVEKQYF; cdr3_nt: TGTGCCAGCAGCGCCTCCGGGACAGTGGAAAAGCAGTACTTC
d_call: NA; clone_size: NA; cdr3_length: 10; j_call: TRBJ2-2; v_call: TRBV30; cdr3_aa: CAGGSGELFF; cdr3_nt: TGTGCCGGAGGCTCCGGGGAGCTGTTTTTT
d_call: TRBD2; clone_size: NA; cdr3_length: 12; j_call: TRBJ2-1; v_call: TRBV19; cdr3_aa: CASSSGTNEQFF; cdr3_nt: TGTGCCAGTTCTAGCGGGACGAATGAGCAGTTCTTC
d_call: NA; clone_size: NA; cdr3_length: 16; j_call: TRBJ1-1; v_call: TRBV18; cdr3_aa: CASSSTVPRGLSLAFF; cdr3_nt: TGTGCCAGCTCGTCGACAGTCCCGCGTGGTCTGTCGTTGGCTTTCTTT
d_call: NA; clone_size: NA; cdr3_length: 13; j_call: TRBJ1-2; v_call: TRBV9; cdr3_aa: CASKPGLGYGYTF; cdr3_nt: TGTGCCAGCAAGCCAGGCCTCGGATATGGCTACACCTTC
d_call: TRBD1; clone_size: once; cdr3_length: 16; j_call: TRBJ1-3; v_call: TRBV28; cdr3_aa: CASIEPGQHSGNTIYF; cdr3_nt: TGTGCCAGCATAGAACCGGGACAGCACTCTGGAAACACCATATATTTT
d_call: NA; clone_size: once; cdr3_length: 13; j_call: TRBJ1-2; v_call: TRBV28; cdr3_aa: CASSPRSHYGYTF; cdr3_nt: TGTGCCAGCAGTCCGCGGTCCCACTATGGCTACACCTTC
d_call: NA; clone_size: NA; cdr3_length: 15; j_call: TRBJ2-7; v_call: TRBV6-1; cdr3_aa: CASSEGLGRLYEQYF; cdr3_nt: TGTGCCAGCAGTGAAGGTCTAGGCAGACTCTACGAGCAGTACTTC
d_call: NA; clone_size: NA; cdr3_length: 14; j_call: TRBJ2-1; v_call: TRBV6-5; cdr3_aa: CASSQTLTNNEQFF; cdr3_nt: TGTGCCAGCAGCCAAACCCTTACCAACAATGAGCAGTTCTTC
d_call: TRBD1; clone_size: NA; cdr3_length: 16; j_call: TRBJ1-1; v_call: TRBV2; cdr3_aa: CASSDDRGRLNTEAFF; cdr3_nt: TGTGCCAGCAGTGACGACAGGGGGCGACTGAACACTGAAGCTTTCTTT
d_call: NA; clone_size: NA; cdr3_length: 11; j_call: TRBJ1-5; v_call: TRBV12-5; cdr3_aa: CASGLLQPQHF; cdr3_nt: TGTGCTAGTGGTTTGCTTCAGCCCCAGCATTTT
d_call: TRBD2; clone_size: few; cdr3_length: 14; j_call: TRBJ2-5; v_call: TRBV5-6; cdr3_aa: CASILYGGGETQYF; cdr3_nt: TGTGCCAGCATCCTCTATGGCGGGGGGGAGACCCAGTACTTC
d_call: NA; clone_size: NA; cdr3_length: 18; j_call: TRBJ1-4; v_call: TRBV4-1; cdr3_aa: CASSQGNQLASAAEKLFF; cdr3_nt: TGCGCCAGCAGCCAAGGAAATCAACTGGCGTCCGCGGCGGAAAAACTGTTTTTT
d_call: TRBD1; clone_size: NA; cdr3_length: 15; j_call: TRBJ2-1; v_call: TRBV28; cdr3_aa: CASSLSGTGVNEQFF; cdr3_nt: TGTGCCAGCAGCCTCTCCGGGACAGGGGTCAATGAGCAGTTCTTC
d_call: NA; clone_size: NA; cdr3_length: 17; j_call: TRBJ1-5; v_call: TRBV27; cdr3_aa: CASSPFSGSRGNQPQHF; cdr3_nt: TGTGCCAGCAGTCCGTTCTCAGGGAGTAGGGGCAATCAGCCCCAGCATTTT
d_call: NA; clone_size: NA; cdr3_length: 14; j_call: TRBJ1-1; v_call: TRBV28; cdr3_aa: CASSLHTSLAEAFF; cdr3_nt: TGTGCCAGCAGTTTACATACAAGTCTCGCTGAAGCTTTCTTT
d_call: TRBD1; clone_size: NA; cdr3_length: 18; j_call: TRBJ1-6; v_call: TRBV27; cdr3_aa: CASSPLPGQGAPNSPLHF; cdr3_nt: TGTGCCAGCAGTCCGCTACCGGGACAGGGAGCCCCAAATTCACCCCTCCACTTT
d_call: TRBD1; clone_size: NA; cdr3_length: 16; j_call: TRBJ1-2; v_call: TRBV7-2; cdr3_aa: CASSSPNTQGAKGYTF; cdr3_nt: TGTGCCAGCAGCTCCCCGAATACACAGGGGGCAAAGGGCTACACCTTC
d_call: NA; clone_size: NA; cdr3_length: 15; j_call: TRBJ1-1; v_call: TRBV19; cdr3_aa: CASSTLTGRATEAFF; cdr3_nt: TGTGCCAGTAGTACCCTGACAGGCCGGGCCACTGAAGCTTTCTTT
d_call: NA; clone_size: NA; cdr3_length: 15; j_call: TRBJ2-7; v_call: TRBV5-1; cdr3_aa: CASSRNGDSAYEQYF; cdr3_nt: TGCGCCAGCAGTCGGAACGGGGACTCAGCCTACGAGCAGTACTTC
d_call: NA; clone_size: few; cdr3_length: 15; j_call: TRBJ1-2; v_call: TRBV6-5; cdr3_aa: CASSYTTGTNYGYTF; cdr3_nt: TGTGCCAGCAGTTACACGACAGGAACAAACTATGGCTACACCTTC
d_call: NA; clone_size: NA; cdr3_length: 13; j_call: TRBJ1-1; v_call: TRBV14; cdr3_aa: CASSGRGGTEAFF; cdr3_nt: TGTGCCAGCAGTGGGCGGGGGGGCACTGAAGCTTTCTTT
d_call: NA; clone_size: NA; cdr3_length: 15; j_call: TRBJ1-4; v_call: TRBV11-2; cdr3_aa: CASSAPAALNEKLFF; cdr3_nt: TGTGCCAGCAGCGCCCCGGCAGCCCTTAATGAAAAACTGTTTTTT
d_call: NA; clone_size: NA; cdr3_length: 14; j_call: TRBJ1-5; v_call: TRBV28; cdr3_aa: CASSSYPAGQPQHF; cdr3_nt: TGTGCCAGCAGTTCCTATCCGGCAGGTCAGCCCCAGCATTTT
d_call: TRBD2; clone_size: NA; cdr3_length: 16; j_call: TRBJ2-7; v_call: TRBV7-2; cdr3_aa: CASSLGGGRVMYEQYF; cdr3_nt: TGTGCCAGCAGCTTAGGGGGGGGACGGGTGATGTACGAGCAGTACTTC
d_call: TRBD2; clone_size: NA; cdr3_length: 15; j_call: TRBJ2-2; v_call: TRBV18; cdr3_aa: CASSQRDVNTGELFF; cdr3_nt: TGTGCCAGCTCTCAGCGGGACGTGAACACCGGGGAGCTGTTTTTT
d_call: NA; clone_size: NA; cdr3_length: 14; j_call: TRBJ2-1; v_call: TRBV29-1; cdr3_aa: CSVEGRSQAQGQFF; cdr3_nt: TGCAGCGTTGAAGGGAGGTCCCAAGCACAAGGGCAGTTCTTC
d_call: NA; clone_size: once; cdr3_length: 13; j_call: TRBJ1-3; v_call: TRBV5-1; cdr3_aa: CASSPGPGNTIYF; cdr3_nt: TGCGCCAGCAGCCCGGGACCTGGAAACACCATATATTTT
d_call: NA; clone_size: NA; cdr3_length: 15; j_call: TRBJ1-4; v_call: TRBV5-6; cdr3_aa: CASSSTQGISEKLFF; cdr3_nt: TGTGCCAGCAGCTCAACTCAGGGGATCAGTGAAAAACTGTTTTTT
d_call: NA; clone_size: NA; cdr3_length: 14; j_call: TRBJ1-2; v_call: TRBV7-9; cdr3_aa: CASSLAGVNYGYTF; cdr3_nt: TGTGCCAGCAGCTTAGCCGGAGTCAACTATGGCTACACCTTC
d_call: TRBD1; clone_size: NA; cdr3_length: 15; j_call: TRBJ2-7; v_call: TRBV7-2; cdr3_aa: CASSLTDRASYEQYF; cdr3_nt: TGTGCCAGCAGCTTAACTGACAGGGCGTCCTACGAGCAGTACTTC
d_call: NA; clone_size: NA; cdr3_length: 14; j_call: TRBJ2-3; v_call: TRBV29-1; cdr3_aa: CSVGSVGVTDTQYF; cdr3_nt: TGCAGCGTTGGTTCCGTTGGGGTCACAGATACGCAGTATTTT
d_call: TRBD2; clone_size: NA; cdr3_length: 17; j_call: TRBJ2-6; v_call: TRBV15; cdr3_aa: CATSRVRGFSGANVLTF; cdr3_nt: TGTGCCACCAGCAGAGTGCGGGGGTTCTCTGGGGCCAACGTCCTGACTTTC
d_call: NA; clone_size: NA; cdr3_length: 11; j_call: TRBJ2-7; v_call: TRBV12-5; cdr3_aa: CASGLTGEQYF; cdr3_nt: TGTGCTAGTGGTTTAACTGGGGAGCAGTACTTC
d_call: NA; clone_size: NA; cdr3_length: 12; j_call: TRBJ1-1; v_call: TRBV4-3; cdr3_aa: CASSQDYTEAFF; cdr3_nt: TGCGCCAGCAGCCAAGATTACACTGAAGCTTTCTTT
d_call: TRBD1; clone_size: once; cdr3_length: 15; j_call: TRBJ2-7; v_call: TRBV5-8; cdr3_aa: CASSLGATGGFEQYF; cdr3_nt: TGTGCCAGCAGCTTGGGCGCGACAGGGGGTTTCGAGCAGTACTTC
d_call: TRBD2; clone_size: once; cdr3_length: 17; j_call: TRBJ2-5; v_call: TRBV14; cdr3_aa: CASSQVELAGGRETQYF; cdr3_nt: TGTGCCAGCAGCCAAGTAGAACTAGCGGGAGGGCGTGAGACCCAGTACTTC
d_call: TRBD2; clone_size: NA; cdr3_length: 16; j_call: TRBJ2-1; v_call: TRBV15; cdr3_aa: CATSARLAGGRDEQFF; cdr3_nt: TGTGCCACCAGCGCCCGTTTAGCGGGAGGCAGGGATGAGCAGTTCTTC
d_call: NA; clone_size: NA; cdr3_length: 15; j_call: TRBJ1-5; v_call: TRBV28; cdr3_aa: CASSLARGSYQPQHF; cdr3_nt: TGTGCCAGCAGTTTAGCCAGGGGCTCATATCAGCCCCAGCATTTT
d_call: TRBD2; clone_size: NA; cdr3_length: 16; j_call: TRBJ2-7; v_call: TRBV27; cdr3_aa: CASSLSRLAGSYEQYF; cdr3_nt: TGTGCCAGCAGTTTATCGCGACTAGCGGGTAGCTACGAGCAGTACTTC
d_call: NA; clone_size: NA; cdr3_length: 14; j_call: TRBJ2-4; v_call: TRBV10-3; cdr3_aa: CAISEEGSADIQYF; cdr3_nt: TGTGCCATCAGTGAGGAGGGGTCGGCTGACATTCAGTACTTC
d_call: TRBD1; clone_size: NA; cdr3_length: 16; j_call: TRBJ2-7; v_call: TRBV5-1; cdr3_aa: CASSLSRTGDRNEQYF; cdr3_nt: TGCGCCAGCAGCTTGAGTAGGACAGGGGATCGAAACGAGCAGTACTTC
d_call: TRBD1; clone_size: NA; cdr3_length: 13; j_call: TRBJ2-5; v_call: TRBV19; cdr3_aa: CASGQGISETQYF; cdr3_nt: TGTGCCAGTGGACAGGGCATATCCGAGACCCAGTACTTC